Here is one TCR beta chain with its context. The target antigen is unknown. 60 Vbeta and 13 Jbeta primers were used in PCR. TCRdb's copy holds only in-frame clones and misses some; the assay was immunoSEQ multiplex PCR. This sample carries 120,000 to 150,000 clones, with roughly 1.6% going to the ten biggest clones. This CDR3 has 13 residues. J was trimmed by 10 bases and V by 5 bases; bases with no gene match: 6. Germline CDR1 and CDR2: SGHVS and FNYEAQ. The data stem from a study of cytomegalovirus exposure and HLA in healthy donors. Study outcomes and limitations: Another analysis was done later, and it associated approximately 18,000 TCR beta sequences with HLA alleles at 0.05 false discovery rate. An apparent linkage of common viral pathogens to several of the most significant clusters emerged in a later analysis. Presence/absence comparisons presumed near-even sequencing depth among donors. Some public TCRs appeared in many individuals, while most sequences were rare.

The chain carries TRBV7-6 and TRBJ1-2; 11 nucleotides agree with TRBD1. Sequenced: PBMCs. The receptor was derived from a woman in her forties or fifties in good health and CMV-seronegative. CDR3 loop: CASSGGQGANYTF. Here the CDR3 DNA reads TGTGCCAGCAGCGGAGGACAGGGGGCAAACTACACCTTC. The entire variable domain, with the rest obtained from reference TRBV7-6 and TRBJ1-2, is as follows: GAGVSQSPRYKVTKRGQDVALRCDPISGHVSLYWYRQALGQGPEFLTYFNYEAQQDKSGLPNDRFSAERPEGSISTLTIQRTEQRDSAMYRCASSGGQGANYTFGSGTRLTVV.